These 25 T cell receptor beta chains share one sample of origin, sequenced in a study of T cells expressing NK-cell markers. TCRdb reprocessed the 5' RACE reads, with one entry per CDR3 protein and no DNA. The sample totals 400,000 to 550,000 distinct CDR3 sequences. The sequenced sample was blood T cells: a sorted CD56 or NKG2C T cell subset, CD4+ or CD8+ T cells, or bulk PBMC T cells (not recorded which). The receptors were gathered from a woman aged 18-69 years in good health.

V is TRBV4-1 and J is TRBJ1-2; TCRdb designates TRBD1, a call that cannot be tested without DNA. CDR1 and CDR2 (germline): MGHRA, YSYEKL. CDR3 length: 16 residues. The CDR3 sequence: CASSQDGAGTNYGYTF.

This rearrangement joins TRBV28 to TRBJ1-1. Germline V lookup: CDR1 MDHEN, CDR2 SYDVKM. The CDR3 is 13 amino acids. The CDR3 loop is CASRQDLTTEAFF.

The V gene is TRBV19, the J gene TRBJ1-5; the TRBD1 assignment by TCRdb is unverifiable without DNA. Germline V lookup: CDR1 LNHDA, CDR2 SQIVND (reference sequence). The CDR3 is 14 residues long. The CDR3 spells CASRTGNPNQPQHF.

This chain links TRBV29-1 with TRBJ1-4; TCRdb calls TRBD1, which cannot be checked without DNA. The CDR3 is 13 residues long. Looked up from germline, CDR1 is SQVTM and CDR2 is ANQGSEA. CDR3 loop: CSAQDREGGKLFF.

The gene calls are TRBV5-1 and TRBJ2-3. CDR1 is SGHRS, CDR2 YFSETQ, per germline. The CDR3 is made up of 14 amino acids. CDR3 in amino acids: CASSLALQGDTQYF.

V gene TRBV6-1 combines with J gene TRBJ2-1; TCRdb's D call of TRBD2 is untestable without DNA. The germline V gene has CDR1 MNHNS and CDR2 SASEGT. The CDR3 is 15 residues long. CDR3 sequence reads: CASRELAGGSDEQFF.

J is TRBJ2-4 and V is TRBV27; TCRdb picks TRBD2, but there is no DNA to check that call. CDR1 is MNHEY, CDR2 SMNVEV, per germline (reference sequence). This CDR3 is 15 amino acids long. Here the CDR3 reads CASSETISPRDIQYF.

The chain recombines TRBV7-9 with TRBJ1-2; TCRdb picks TRBD1, but there is no DNA to check that call. The CDR3 is 17 amino acids. Germline CDR1 reads SEHNR; CDR2 reads FQNEAQ (reference sequence). The CDR3 sequence is CASSAPGSGAGYGGYTF.

V gene TRBV11-2 combines with J gene TRBJ2-2; the D call from TCRdb, TRBD2, cannot be confirmed without DNA. CDR1 and CDR2 (germline): SGHAT, FQNNGV. This CDR3 region has 17 residues. The chain's CDR3 is CASSFPLRLERSGELFF.

The rearrangement links TRBV9 to TRBJ1-6. The CDR3 totals 17 residues. In germline, CDR1 is SGDLS, CDR2 YYNGEE. The CDR3: CASSVDVYEGSGSPLHF. Based on the CDR3 plus reference TRBV9 and TRBJ1-6, the full variable domain is DSGVTQTPKHLITATGQRVTLRCSPRSGDLSVYWYQQSLDQGLQFLIQYYNGEERAKGNILERFSAQQFPDLHSELNLSSLELGDSALYFCASSVDVYEGSGSPLHFGNGTRLTVT.

V and J are TRBV5-1 and TRBJ2-2; TCRdb names TRBD2, which stays unverified in the absence of DNA. The CDR3 runs to 16 residues. Germline lookup yields CDR1 SGHRS and CDR2 YFSETQ. The CDR3 loop is CASSLSTSGSTGELFF.

V gene TRBV5-1 combines with J gene TRBJ1-5. The CDR3 runs 16 residues. Germline values: CDR1 SGHRS, CDR2 YFSETQ. The CDR3 is CASSLGDVGSNQPQHF.

The chain has TRBV24-1 and TRBJ2-3; TCRdb calls TRBD2, which cannot be checked without DNA. This CDR3 has 16 residues. Germline V gives CDR1 KGHDR, CDR2 SFDVKD. CDR3 sequence: CATSDPTSGGTDTQYF.

This rearrangement joins TRBV28 to TRBJ1-5; no DNA is available, so the TRBD1 call from TCRdb remains unchecked. The CDR3 totals 15 residues. Germline values: CDR1 MDHEN, CDR2 SYDVKM. CDR3 in amino acids: CASSLQYRGRQPQHF.

J is TRBJ1-6 and V is TRBV7-3; the D call of TRBD1 rests on TCRdb alone, since no DNA is present to check it. Germline values: CDR1 SGHTA, CDR2 FQGTGA. The CDR3 length is 17 residues. This chain's CDR3 is CASSPGQGGTYNSPLHF.

The V and J genes are TRBV5-5 and TRBJ1-3; TCRdb reports TRBD1, a call that lacks DNA to check it against. In germline, CDR1 is SGHKS, CDR2 YYEKEE (reference sequence). The CDR3 has 17 amino acids. This CDR3 is CASSLVAGGISGNTIYF. Full variable domain (outside the CDR3, taken from reference TRBV5-5 and TRBJ1-3): DAGVTQSPTHLIKTRGQQVTLRCSPISGHKSVSWYQQVLGQGPQFIFQYYEKEERGRGNFPDRFSARQFPNYSSELNVNALLLGDSALYLCASSLVAGGISGNTIYFGEGSWLTVV.

The chain combines TRBV19 with TRBJ2-1; TCRdb reports TRBD1, a call that lacks DNA to check it against. CDR3 length: 18 amino acids. Germline V gene lookup returns CDR1 LNHDA and CDR2 SQIVND (reference sequence). CDR3: CASSPDSTRRGAYNEQFF.

This chain links TRBV12-3 or TRBV12-4 with TRBJ1-1; TCRdb outputs TRBD1, but without DNA this stays unchecked. The CDR3 is made up of 13 amino acids. CDR3 protein: CASSEQGYTEAFF.

The V and J genes are TRBV24-1 and TRBJ1-2. The CDR3 totals 12 residues. Germline CDR1 KGHDR, CDR2 SFDVKD. The CDR3 protein is CATGGPGYGYTF.

The CDR3 protein is CASSPPTGIAGNTIYF. This chain uses TRBV18 with TRBJ1-3; TCRdb calls TRBD1, which cannot be checked without DNA. This CDR3 is 16 amino acids long. Germline CDR1 reads KGHSH; CDR2 reads LQKENI.

The chain has TRBV7-2 and TRBJ1-4; TCRdb calls TRBD1, which cannot be checked without DNA. This CDR3 contains 13 residues. The germline CDR1 and CDR2 sequences are SGHTA and FQGNSA. The CDR3 loop is CASSQRAGEKLFF.

This chain uses TRBV5-1 with TRBJ1-1. This CDR3 is 14 amino acids long. Looked up from germline, CDR1 is SGHRS and CDR2 is YFSETQ. CDR3: CASSLRPTNTEAFF.

The chain links TRBV29-1 to TRBJ1-2; TCRdb's D gene call, TRBD1, goes unchecked for lack of DNA. CDR1 is SQVTM and CDR2 is ANQGSEA in the germline V gene. The CDR3 runs to 14 residues. This CDR3 reads CSAGPGDIDYGYTF.

The CDR3 here is CASSSWTGEIVETQYF. This sequence joins TRBV7-8 and TRBJ2-5; TCRdb names TRBD1, which stays unverified in the absence of DNA. This CDR3 is built from 16 residues. Germline V lookup: CDR1 SGHVS, CDR2 FQNEAQ. Full variable domain (rest looked up from reference TRBV7-8 and TRBJ2-5): GAGVSQSPRYKVAKRGQDVALRCDPISGHVSLFWYQQALGQGPEFLTYFQNEAQLDKSGLPSDRFFAERPEGSVSTLKIQRTQQEDSAVYLCASSSWTGEIVETQYFGPGTRLLVL.

The rearrangement uses TRBV20-1 and TRBJ1-3. The CDR3 extends over 13 amino acids. Germline values: CDR1 DFQATT, CDR2 SNEGSKA (reference sequence). CDR3 residues: CSASLDGGNTIYF.